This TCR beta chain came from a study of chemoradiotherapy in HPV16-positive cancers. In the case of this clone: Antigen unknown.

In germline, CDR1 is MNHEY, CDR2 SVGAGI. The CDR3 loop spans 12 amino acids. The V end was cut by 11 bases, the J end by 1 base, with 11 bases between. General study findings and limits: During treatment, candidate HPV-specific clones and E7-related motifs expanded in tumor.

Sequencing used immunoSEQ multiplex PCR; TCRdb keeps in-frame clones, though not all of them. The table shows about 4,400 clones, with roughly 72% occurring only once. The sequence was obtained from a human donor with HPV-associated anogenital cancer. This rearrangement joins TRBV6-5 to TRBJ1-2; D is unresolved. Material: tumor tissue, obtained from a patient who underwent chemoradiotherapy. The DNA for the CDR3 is TGTGCCGGCACCGGGATTAACTATGGCTACACCTTC. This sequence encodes CAGTGINYGYTF.